Sequencing of this T cell receptor beta chain was carried out in a study of OX40 agonist ivuxolimab in advanced cancers. Concerning this clone: Its antigen is as yet unknown.

Using immunoSEQ multiplex PCR, the repertoire was profiled, and TCRdb retains in-frame clones only, with some absent. The table has fewer than 45,000 clones, about 70% seen once. Study observations and caveats: Among the lowest levels of clonal expansion were found in partial responders at 0.1-3.0 mg/kg. There were also nonresponders showing low normalized T-cell clonal expansion.

In germline, CDR1 is SGHTA, CDR2 FQGTGA. The germline V and J ends were trimmed by 5 bases and 15 bases, with 17 bases remaining between them. The CDR3 contains 12 residues. The chain links TRBV7-3 to TRBJ1-5; tentatively, D is TRBD1 (5 bases). Material: CD4+ or CD8+ T cells sorted from blood, obtained in a trial of the OX40 agonist ivuxolimab. The receptor comes from an adult with an advanced solid tumor such as melanoma, head and neck, liver or kidney cancer. For the CDR3, the DNA is TGTGCCAGCAGCAGCACCAGGGTATCCCCGCATTTT. Its protein is CASSSTRVSPHF. Complete variable domain (other parts from reference TRBV7-3 and TRBJ1-5): GAGVSQTPSNKVTEKGKYVELRCDPISGHTALYWYRQSLGQGPEFLIYFQGTGAADDSGLPNDRFFAVRPEGSVSTLKIQRTERGDSAVYLCASSSTRVSPHFGDGTRLSIL.